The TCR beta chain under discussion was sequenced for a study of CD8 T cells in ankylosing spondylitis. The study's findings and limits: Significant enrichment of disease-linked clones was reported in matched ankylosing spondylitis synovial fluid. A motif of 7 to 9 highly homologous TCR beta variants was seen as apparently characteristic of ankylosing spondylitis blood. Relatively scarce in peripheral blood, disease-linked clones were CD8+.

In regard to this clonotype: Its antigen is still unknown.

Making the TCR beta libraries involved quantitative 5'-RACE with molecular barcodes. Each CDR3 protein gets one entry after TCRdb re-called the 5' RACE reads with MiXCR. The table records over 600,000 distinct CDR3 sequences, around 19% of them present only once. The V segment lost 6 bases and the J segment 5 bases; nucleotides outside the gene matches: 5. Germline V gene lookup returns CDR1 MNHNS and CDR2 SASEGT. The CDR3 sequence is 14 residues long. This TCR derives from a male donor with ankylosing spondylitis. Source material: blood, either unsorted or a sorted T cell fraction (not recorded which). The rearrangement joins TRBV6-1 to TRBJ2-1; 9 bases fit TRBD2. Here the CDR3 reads CASRVAGGNNEQFF. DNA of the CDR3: TGTGCCAGCAGGGTGGCGGGAGGGAACAATGAGCAGTTCTTC.